A selection of T cell receptor beta chains follows, all from one sample in a study of low-dose radiotherapy and immunotherapy resistance in tumors. TCRdb reprocessed the reads with MiXCR, giving one entry per CDR3 protein. The repertoire holds 40,000 or so distinct CDR3 sequences, roughly 28% seen once, with 3.5% to 4% in the top ten. The material sequenced was PBMCs, taken before treatment. Source of these receptors: a male donor with gallbladder cancer. Both conserved end residues are part of each CDR3. D genes are given only for firm matches.

cdr3_aa v_call cdr3_length d_call j_call
CASSTGGGLGDYGYTF TRBV12-3/TRBV12-4 16 - TRBJ1-2
CASTSGQSTSTGELFF TRBV5-4 16 - TRBJ2-2
CASSPGQGVNEQFF TRBV5-4 14 TRBD1 TRBJ2-1
CASSLALSVTGANVLTF TRBV13 17 - TRBJ2-6
CATHGTSGRKNEQFF TRBV10-3 15 TRBD2 TRBJ2-1
CASSDPGTSGHNEQFF TRBV5-8 16 TRBD2 TRBJ2-1
CASRDPGGPTSTDTQYF TRBV6-6 17 TRBD1 TRBJ2-3
CASREGASSYNSPLHF TRBV19 16 TRBD1 TRBJ1-6
CASSVDLGHWAGELFF TRBV9 16 - TRBJ2-2
CASSRDRVSPLHF TRBV2 13 TRBD1 TRBJ1-6
CASSPKGGLAGQETQYF TRBV7-4 17 TRBD2 TRBJ2-5
CASSTTSGGDLTQYF TRBV7-6 15 TRBD2 TRBJ2-3
CASSYIQGLQETQYF TRBV6-2/TRBV6-3 15 - TRBJ2-5
CASSSTSGTSGPPSTDTQYF TRBV5-8 20 TRBD2 TRBJ2-3
CASSQSGLAGDGWEQFF TRBV7-3 17 TRBD2 TRBJ2-1
CASSQTAYEQYF TRBV3-1 12 - TRBJ2-7
CASSIIAGAGAEQFF TRBV10-2 15 TRBD2 TRBJ2-1
CASSQAGTSGNTIYF TRBV3-1 15 - TRBJ1-3
CASSLNPRPNIQYF TRBV6-1 14 - TRBJ2-4
CASSLEPSGELFF TRBV11-2 13 - TRBJ2-2
CASSLDRADGELFF TRBV27 14 TRBD1 TRBJ2-2
CASSDGLYNEQFF TRBV12-3/TRBV12-4 13 - TRBJ2-1
CSTGTGYNQPQHF TRBV29-1 13 TRBD1 TRBJ1-5
CAARGLAGGWEQFF TRBV6-1 14 TRBD2 TRBJ2-1
CASSQTGPYEQYF TRBV4-2 13 - TRBJ2-7
CASSVGGLTGELFF TRBV2 14 - TRBJ2-2
CASSVGAQGGNEQFF TRBV9 15 - TRBJ2-1
CAYNRDRGLSGYGYTF TRBV30 16 TRBD1 TRBJ1-2
CSARGLAAYEQYF TRBV20-1 13 TRBD2 TRBJ2-7
CSAPSYGYTF TRBV20-1 10 - TRBJ1-2
CASRTGAKNTDTQYF TRBV28 15 TRBD1 TRBJ2-3
CASSLLGPGTGELFF TRBV5-1 15 - TRBJ2-2
CASSYSRGYEQYF TRBV6-2/TRBV6-3 13 - TRBJ2-7
CASSVEGQGAYEQYF TRBV9 15 TRBD1 TRBJ2-7
CASSYGPDFYGYTF TRBV6-8 14 - TRBJ1-2
CASSIAQGAGNTIYF TRBV7-2 15 TRBD1 TRBJ1-3
CASSLELAVGGELFF TRBV5-1 15 TRBD2 TRBJ2-2
CASMTTGGITAEQYF TRBV28 15 TRBD1 TRBJ2-7
CASSLSTGDQPQHF TRBV11-2 14 TRBD1 TRBJ1-5
CASSPSSIAWGTDTQYF TRBV7-2 17 - TRBJ2-3
CASSPTGSGNTIYF TRBV5-1 14 - TRBJ1-3